These 8 T cell receptor beta chains were sequenced from one sample in a study of OX40 agonist ivuxolimab in advanced cancers. Sequencing used immunoSEQ multiplex PCR; TCRdb keeps in-frame clones, though not all of them. The data hold tens of thousands of clones, with about four fifths observed a single time. The sequences come from CD4+ or CD8+ T cells sorted from blood, collected in a trial of the OX40 agonist ivuxolimab. Receptor source: an adult with an advanced solid tumor such as melanoma, head and neck, liver or kidney cancer.

This clone was observed a few times. The J gene is TRBJ1-5, the V gene TRBV30; unclear D gene. Trimming left V 1 base short and J 9 bases short, with 13 bases between. Germline V gene lookup returns CDR1 GTSNPN and CDR2 SVGIG (reference sequence). The CDR3 totals 13 residues. The CDR3 loop is CAWSAGHLAPQHF. DNA of the CDR3: TGTGCCTGGAGTGCGGGCCATCTAGCGCCCCAGCATTTT.

The rearrangement uses TRBV19 and TRBJ2-5; no clear D. CDR1 is LNHDA and CDR2 is SQIVND in the germline V gene (reference sequence). The CDR3 has 12 amino acids. Trimming left V 5 bases short and J 13 bases short, with 17 bases between. The CDR3 region has the DNA TGTGCCAGTAGTCCGCTGGACGGAGCGCCGTACTTC. Protein product: CASSPLDGAPYF.

The chain combines TRBV7-8 with TRBJ1-4; D gene uncertain. From germline, CDR1 is SGHVS and CDR2 FQNEAQ. V lost 5 bases to trimming and J lost 4 bases, with 11 bases between them. The CDR3 totals 14 residues. CDR3 coding DNA: TGTGCCAGCAGCCTAAGATCCAGTAATGAAAAACTGTTTTTT. Translating gives CASSLRSSNEKLFF.

Here the CDR3 reads CASSVGVAGGPGETQYF. The CDR3 bases are TGTGCCAGCAGCGTAGGAGTAGCGGGGGGGCCAGGAGAGACCCAGTACTTC. The rearrangement links TRBV9 to TRBJ2-5; 11 bases are a match to TRBD2. This CDR3 is 17 amino acids long. The germline V gene has CDR1 SGDLS and CDR2 YYNGEE. After removal of 0 bases from V and 4 bases from J, the junction contained 8 bases not matched to a gene.

The V call is TRBV19, the J call TRBJ1-2; tentative D call: TRBD1 (5 bases). V was shortened by 1 base and J by 4 bases, with 19 bases between the two germline ends. The CDR3 loop spans 17 amino acids. Germline CDR1 reads LNHDA; CDR2 reads SQIVND (reference sequence). The CDR3 DNA follows: TGTGCCAGTAGTATAGGTCGAGGGGCAGGAGCGAGCTATGGCTACACCTTC. Its translation: CASSIGRGAGASYGYTF.

The chain joins TRBV7-8 to TRBJ1-1; D gene ambiguous. CDR3 size: 13 residues. The germline gives CDR1 SGHVS, CDR2 FQNEAQ. Deletions cut 4 bases from V and 0 bases from J, with 6 bases between. In DNA form, the CDR3 reads TGTGCCAGCAGCTCCGACATGAACACTGAAGCTTTCTTT. Translation gives CASSSDMNTEAFF.

The chain has TRBV7-2 and TRBJ1-1; TRBD1 aligns across 10 bases. V was clipped by 5 bases and J by 5 bases; unmatched bases: 5. The CDR3 extends over 14 amino acids. Germline V gives CDR1 SGHTA, CDR2 FQGNSA. CDR3 in DNA: TGTGCCAGCAGCCCCGACAGGGGGCGTACTGAAGCTTTCTTT. It is translated as CASSPDRGRTEAFF. Full variable domain (rest looked up from reference TRBV7-2 and TRBJ1-1): GAGVSQSPSNKVTEKGKDVELRCDPISGHTALYWYRQSLGQGLEFLIYFQGNSAPDKSGLPSDRFSAERTGGSVSTLTIQRTQQEDSAVYLCASSPDRGRTEAFFGQGTRLTVV.

J is TRBJ1-1 and V is TRBV9; a possible D gene is TRBD1 (5 bases). Germline V gene lookup returns CDR1 SGDLS and CDR2 YYNGEE. CDR3 size: 14 residues. V was clipped by 3 bases and J by 1 base, with 10 bases between them. The CDR3 sequence is CASSGDLRNTEAFF. The DNA for the CDR3 is TGTGCCAGCAGCGGGGACCTCCGGAACACTGAAGCTTTCTTT.